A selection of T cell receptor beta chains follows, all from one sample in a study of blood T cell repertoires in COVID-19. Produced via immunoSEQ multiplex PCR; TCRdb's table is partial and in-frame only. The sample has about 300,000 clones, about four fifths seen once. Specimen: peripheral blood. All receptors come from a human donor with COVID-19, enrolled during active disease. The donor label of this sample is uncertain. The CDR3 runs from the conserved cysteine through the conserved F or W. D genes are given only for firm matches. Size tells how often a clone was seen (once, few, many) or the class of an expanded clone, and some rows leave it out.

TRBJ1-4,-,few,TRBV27,TGTGCCAGCAGTTTTAGAGCTAATGAAAAACTGTTTTTT,CASSFRANEKLFF
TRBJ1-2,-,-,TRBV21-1,TGTGCCAGCAGCCCCCCGGGACAGGGTGAGGTTAGTACTAACTATGGCTACACCTTC,CASSPPGQGEVSTNYGYTF
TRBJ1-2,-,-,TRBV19,TGTGCCAGTACCCTATTACAAGGAGCTAACTATGGCTACACCTTC,CASTLLQGANYGYTF
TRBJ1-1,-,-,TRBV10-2,TGCGCCAGCAGTGAGGTCCCTGAGGGTGAAGCTTTCTTT,CASSEVPEGEAFF
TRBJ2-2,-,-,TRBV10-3,TGTGCCATCAGTAGAGACTCGGGACAGAACACCGGGGAGCTGTTTTTT,CAISRDSGQNTGELFF
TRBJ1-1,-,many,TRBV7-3,TGTGCCAGCAGCTTTAACAGGGCGACTGAAGCTTTCTTT,CASSFNRATEAFF
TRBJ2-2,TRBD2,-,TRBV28,TGTGCCAGCCGATGGGCGGGAGGGAACACCGGGGAGCTGTTTTTT,CASRWAGGNTGELFF
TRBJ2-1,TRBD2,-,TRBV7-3,TGTGCCAGCAGCCCGGGGGATTCGGGAGGGCCTTTTGATGAGCAGTTCTTC,CASSPGDSGGPFDEQFF
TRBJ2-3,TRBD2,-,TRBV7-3,TGTGCCAGCAGCCCTCTAGCGGGAGAAACAGATACGCAGTATTTT,CASSPLAGETDTQYF
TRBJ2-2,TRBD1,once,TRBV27,TGTGCCAGCAGCCGGGGACAGGGGGCTGCCGGGGAGCTGTTTTTT,CASSRGQGAAGELFF
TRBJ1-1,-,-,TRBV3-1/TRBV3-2,TGTGCCAGCAGCCAGGGCCCGGCAGGGGACACTGAAGCTTTCTTT,CASSQGPAGDTEAFF
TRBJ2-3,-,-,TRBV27,TGTGCCAGCAGTTCGTTTTTAGCGGGCACAGATACGCAGTATTTT,CASSSFLAGTDTQYF
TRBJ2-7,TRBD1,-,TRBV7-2,TGTGCCAGCAGCTTCAGGGGGCGCGGATACTCCGAGCAGTACTTC,CASSFRGRGYSEQYF
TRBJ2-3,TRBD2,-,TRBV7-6,TGTGCCAGCAGCTTAGCTGGGGGTAGCGGGAGAGGGGCAGATACGCAGTATTTT,CASSLAGGSGRGADTQYF
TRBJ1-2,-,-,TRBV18,TGTGCCAGCTCACACAGGGCGGACTATGGCTACACCTTC,CASSHRADYGYTF
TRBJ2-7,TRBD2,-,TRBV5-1,TGCGCCAGCAGCCAGGAAGCGGGACTAGCGGTCGGGGAGCAGTACTTC,CASSQEAGLAVGEQYF
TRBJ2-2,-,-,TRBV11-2,TGTGCCAGCAGCTTGGTGAGAACCGGGGAGCTGTTTTTT,CASSLVRTGELFF
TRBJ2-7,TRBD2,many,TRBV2,TGTGCCAGCAGGGGGGGTAGCGGGAGTTACGAGCAGTACTTC,CASRGGSGSYEQYF
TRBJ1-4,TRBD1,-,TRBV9,TGTGCCAGCAGCGTTGGGACAGGGGAAAGTGAAAAACTGTTTTTT,CASSVGTGESEKLFF
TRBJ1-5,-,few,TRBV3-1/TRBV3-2,TGTGCCAGCAGCCAAGATCCGTTTCCGCCCCAGCATTTT,CASSQDPFPPQHF
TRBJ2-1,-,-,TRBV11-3,TGTGCCAGCAGCTTCTCGGGGGACAATGAGCAGTTCTTC,CASSFSGDNEQFF
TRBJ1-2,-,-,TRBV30,TGTGCCTCGGAGGAGGACGGCTACACCTTC,CASEEDGYTF
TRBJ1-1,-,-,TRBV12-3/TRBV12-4,TGTGCCAGCAGCCCAAAGTTCCTGCTAGAAGCTTTCTTT,CASSPKFLLEAFF
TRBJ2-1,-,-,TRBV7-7,TGTGCTAGCAGCCCGAGACAGGACAATGAGCAGTTCTTC,CASSPRQDNEQFF
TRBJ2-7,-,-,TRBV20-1,TGCAGTGCTAGCGGGTACGAGCAGTACTTC,CSASGYEQYF
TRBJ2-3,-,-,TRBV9,TGTGCCAGCAGCGTAGCTACAAGGGGCTTTACGCAGTATTTT,CASSVATRGFTQYF